The entry below describes one T cell receptor beta chain. Measured with immunoSEQ multiplex PCR; TCRdb has only the in-frame clones, and not every one. The sample contains roughly 400,000 clones, 85% to 90% of which appear only once. The CDR3 spans 15 residues. CDR1 and CDR2 (germline): LNHNV, YYDKDF (reference sequence). The V and J ends lost 2 bases and 4 bases, in that order; junction bases with no gene match: 6. This sample was taken from a study of blood T cell repertoires in COVID-19. Study at large: T cells, B-cell-depleted T cells, or PBMCs provided the cDNA or gDNA that served as material.

What the recovered Cohort 3 donors had was two negative PCRs, clearance, or symptom resolution. The clonotype originates from a man aged 25 to 45 who had recovered from COVID-19. Sequenced input: PBMCs or T cells enriched from blood (not recorded which). The chain joins TRBV15 to TRBJ2-7; 9 bases map to TRBD2. The CDR3 bases are TGTGCCACCAGCAGACCAGCGGGAGGATTTTACGAGCAGTACTTC. Translated, it gives CATSRPAGGFYEQYF.